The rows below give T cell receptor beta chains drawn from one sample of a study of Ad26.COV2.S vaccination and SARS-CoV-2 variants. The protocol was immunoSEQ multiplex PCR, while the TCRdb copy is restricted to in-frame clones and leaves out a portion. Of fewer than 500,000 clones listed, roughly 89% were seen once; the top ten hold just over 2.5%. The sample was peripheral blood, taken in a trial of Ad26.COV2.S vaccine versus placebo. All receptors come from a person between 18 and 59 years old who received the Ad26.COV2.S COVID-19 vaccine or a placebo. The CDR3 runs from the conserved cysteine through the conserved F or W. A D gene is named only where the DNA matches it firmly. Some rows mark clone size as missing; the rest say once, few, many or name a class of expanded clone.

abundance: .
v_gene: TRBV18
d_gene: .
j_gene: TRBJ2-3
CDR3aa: CASSPLVGDGEDTQYF
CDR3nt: TGTGCCAGCTCACCACTCGTCGGGGACGGCGAAGATACGCAGTATTTT

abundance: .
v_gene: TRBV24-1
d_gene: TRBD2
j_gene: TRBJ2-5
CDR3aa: CATSEIAGGRETQYF
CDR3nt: TGTGCCACCAGTGAAATAGCGGGAGGTCGAGAGACCCAGTACTTC

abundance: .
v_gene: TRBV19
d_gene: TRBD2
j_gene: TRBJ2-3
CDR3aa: CASSNRGSNTDTQYF
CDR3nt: TGTGCCAGTAGTAATCGCGGGAGCAACACAGATACGCAGTATTTT

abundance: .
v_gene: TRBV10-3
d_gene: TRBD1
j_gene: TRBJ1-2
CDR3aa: CAINLQGAGGYTF
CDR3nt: TGTGCCATCAATTTACAGGGGGCTGGTGGCTACACCTTC

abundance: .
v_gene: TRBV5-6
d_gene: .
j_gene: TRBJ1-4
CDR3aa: CASSLGSATNEKLFF
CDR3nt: TGTGCCAGCAGCTTGGGGTCCGCAACTAATGAAAAACTGTTTTTT

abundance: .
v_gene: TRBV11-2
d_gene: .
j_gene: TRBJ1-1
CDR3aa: CASSTATDWAEAFF
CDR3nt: TGTGCCAGCAGCACAGCGACAGATTGGGCTGAAGCTTTCTTT

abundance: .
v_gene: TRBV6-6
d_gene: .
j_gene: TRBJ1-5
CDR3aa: CASNSPNQPQHF
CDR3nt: TGTGCCAGCAACAGCCCCAATCAGCCCCAGCATTTT

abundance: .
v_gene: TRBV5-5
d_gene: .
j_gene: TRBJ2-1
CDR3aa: CASSFGPTGYNEQFF
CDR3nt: TGTGCCAGCAGCTTCGGTCCAACAGGGTACAATGAGCAGTTCTTC

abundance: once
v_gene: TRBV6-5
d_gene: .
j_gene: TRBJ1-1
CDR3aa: CASSYIRGTEAFF
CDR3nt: TGTGCCAGCAGTTACATCCGGGGCACTGAAGCTTTCTTT

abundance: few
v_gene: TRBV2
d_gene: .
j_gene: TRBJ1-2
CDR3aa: CASSEADYYGYTF
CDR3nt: TGTGCCAGCAGTGAGGCGGATTACTATGGCTACACCTTC

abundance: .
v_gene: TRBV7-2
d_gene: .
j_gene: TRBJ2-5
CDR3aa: CASSYHSGQETQYF
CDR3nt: TGTGCCAGCAGCTACCACTCGGGGCAAGAGACCCAGTACTTC

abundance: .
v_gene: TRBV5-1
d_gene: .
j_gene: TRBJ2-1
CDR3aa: CASSFLGRGFDEQFF
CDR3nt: TGCGCCAGCAGCTTCCTGGGGAGAGGGTTCGATGAGCAGTTCTTC

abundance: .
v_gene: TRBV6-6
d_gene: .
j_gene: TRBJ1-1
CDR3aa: CASSSSGPEAFF
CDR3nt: TGTGCCAGCAGTTCCTCCGGCCCTGAAGCTTTCTTT

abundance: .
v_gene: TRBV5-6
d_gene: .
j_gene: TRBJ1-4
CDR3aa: CASSPSPAGGGEKLFF
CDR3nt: TGTGCCAGCAGCCCTTCCCCCGCGGGTGGGGGAGAAAAACTGTTTTTT

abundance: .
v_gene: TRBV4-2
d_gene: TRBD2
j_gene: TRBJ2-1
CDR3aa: CASSQGGTSSYNEQFF
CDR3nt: TGTGCCAGCAGCCAAGGAGGGACTAGCTCCTACAATGAGCAGTTCTTC

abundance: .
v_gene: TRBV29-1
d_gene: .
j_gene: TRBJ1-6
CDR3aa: CSVEGLRATLGLSRDSPLHF
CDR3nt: TGCAGCGTTGAAGGGCTCCGGGCTACCTTAGGGCTTTCAAGGGATTCACCCCTCCACTTT

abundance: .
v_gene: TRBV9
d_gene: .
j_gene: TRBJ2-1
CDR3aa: CASSNTPYNEQFF
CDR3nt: TGTGCCAGCAGCAATACCCCCTACAATGAGCAGTTCTTC

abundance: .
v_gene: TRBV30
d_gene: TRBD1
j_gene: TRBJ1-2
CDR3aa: CAWSVGAWDSGGYTF
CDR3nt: TGTGCCTGGAGTGTAGGGGCTTGGGACAGCGGTGGCTACACCTTC

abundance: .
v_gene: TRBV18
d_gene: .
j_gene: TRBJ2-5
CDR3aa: CASSPGHTRETQYF
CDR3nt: TGTGCCAGCTCACCCGGACATACAAGGGAGACCCAGTACTTC

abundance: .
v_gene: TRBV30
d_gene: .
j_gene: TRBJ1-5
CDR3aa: CAWPPSSGPGQPQHF
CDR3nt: TGTGCCTGGCCCCCATCCTCGGGCCCGGGACAGCCCCAGCATTTT

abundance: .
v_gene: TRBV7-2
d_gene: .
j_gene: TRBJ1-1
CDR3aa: CASSLGLVTEAFF
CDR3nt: TGTGCCAGCAGCTTAGGTTTGGTGACTGAAGCTTTCTTT

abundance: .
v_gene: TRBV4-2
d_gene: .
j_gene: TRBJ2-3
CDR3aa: CASSRTDTTDTQYF
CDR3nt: TGTGCCAGCAGCCGTACAGATACCACAGATACGCAGTATTTT

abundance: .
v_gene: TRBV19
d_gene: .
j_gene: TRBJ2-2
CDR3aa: CASRNSDTGELFF
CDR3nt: TGTGCCAGTAGGAATTCGGATACCGGGGAGCTGTTTTTT

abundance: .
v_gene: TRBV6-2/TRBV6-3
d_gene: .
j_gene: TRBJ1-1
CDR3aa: CASSDAGPQDAFF
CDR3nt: TGTGCCAGCAGCGATGCCGGGCCCCAAGACGCTTTCTTT

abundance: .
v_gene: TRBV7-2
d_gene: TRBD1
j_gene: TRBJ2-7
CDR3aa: CASSLGQDYEQYF
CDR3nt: TGTGCCAGCAGCCTGGGACAGGACTACGAGCAGTACTTC

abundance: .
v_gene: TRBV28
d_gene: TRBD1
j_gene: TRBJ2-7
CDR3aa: CASSGDSTYEQYF
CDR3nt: TGTGCCAGCAGTGGGGACAGCACCTACGAGCAGTACTTC

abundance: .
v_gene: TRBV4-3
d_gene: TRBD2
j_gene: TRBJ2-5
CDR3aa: CASSQLAGGRETQYF
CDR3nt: TGCGCCAGCAGCCAACTAGCGGGAGGGCGAGAGACCCAGTACTTC

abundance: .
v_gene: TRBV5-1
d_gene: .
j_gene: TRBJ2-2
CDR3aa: CASRRTTDTGELFF
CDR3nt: TGCGCCAGCCGGAGGACTACCGACACCGGGGAGCTGTTTTTT

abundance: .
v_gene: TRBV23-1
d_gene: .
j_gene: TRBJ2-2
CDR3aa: CASSLMEPRDFNQSGELFF
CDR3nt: TGCGCCAGCAGTCTTATGGAGCCGCGGGATTTTAACCAGTCCGGGGAGCTGTTTTTT

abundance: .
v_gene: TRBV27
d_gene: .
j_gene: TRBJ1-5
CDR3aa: CASSLGGSNQPQHF
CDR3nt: TGTGCCAGCAGTTTAGGTGGCAGTAATCAGCCCCAGCATTTT

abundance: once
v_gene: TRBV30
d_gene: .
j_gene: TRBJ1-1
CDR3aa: CAWSGGYRISTEAFF
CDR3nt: TGTGCCTGGAGTGGGGGATATAGGATCTCTACTGAAGCTTTCTTT

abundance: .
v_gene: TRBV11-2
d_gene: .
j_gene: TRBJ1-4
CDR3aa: CASSGTFREKLFF
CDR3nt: TGTGCCAGCAGCGGTACCTTTCGGGAAAAACTGTTTTTT

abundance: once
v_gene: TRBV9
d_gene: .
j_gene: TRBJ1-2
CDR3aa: CASSVAPSDRQGGRGYTF
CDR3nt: TGTGCCAGCAGCGTAGCCCCGTCTGACCGGCAGGGAGGTCGAGGCTACACCTTC

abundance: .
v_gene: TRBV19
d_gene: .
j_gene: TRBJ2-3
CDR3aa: CASRWAAGRDTQYF
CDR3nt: TGTGCCAGTAGATGGGCAGCGGGTAGGGATACGCAGTATTTT

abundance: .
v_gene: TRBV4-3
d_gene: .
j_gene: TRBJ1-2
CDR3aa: CASSQEVSRTVNYGYTF
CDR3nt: TGCGCCAGCAGCCAGGAGGTCTCCCGGACAGTTAACTATGGCTACACCTTC

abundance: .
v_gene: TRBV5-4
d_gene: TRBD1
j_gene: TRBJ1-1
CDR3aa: CASSFDVPGQGALNTEAFF
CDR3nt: TGTGCCAGCAGCTTTGACGTGCCGGGACAGGGGGCGTTGAACACTGAAGCTTTCTTT

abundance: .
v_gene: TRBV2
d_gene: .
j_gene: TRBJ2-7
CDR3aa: CASKDMYYEQYF
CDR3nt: TGTGCCAGCAAGGACATGTACTACGAGCAGTACTTC

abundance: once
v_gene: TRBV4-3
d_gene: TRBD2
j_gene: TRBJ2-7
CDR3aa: CASSPGLAGGRYEQYF
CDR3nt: TGCGCCAGCAGCCCCGGACTAGCGGGGGGGCGGTACGAGCAGTACTTC

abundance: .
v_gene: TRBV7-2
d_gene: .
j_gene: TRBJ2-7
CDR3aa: CASSLVGAGGPYEQYF
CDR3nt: TGTGCCAGCAGCTTAGTAGGTGCAGGGGGGCCCTACGAGCAGTACTTC

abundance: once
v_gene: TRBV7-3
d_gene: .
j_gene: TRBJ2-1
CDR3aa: CASSLGSYNEQFF
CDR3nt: TGTGCCAGCAGCTTAGGGTCCTATAATGAGCAGTTCTTC

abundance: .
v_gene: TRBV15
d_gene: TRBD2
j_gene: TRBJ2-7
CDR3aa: CATSREGGGGELTYEQYF
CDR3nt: TGTGCCACCAGCAGAGAGGGAGGCGGGGGGGAACTCACCTACGAGCAGTACTTC

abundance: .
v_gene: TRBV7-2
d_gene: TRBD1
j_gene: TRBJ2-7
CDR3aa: CASSLVGQGARAYEQYF
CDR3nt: TGTGCCAGCAGCTTAGTGGGACAGGGGGCGAGGGCCTACGAGCAGTACTTC

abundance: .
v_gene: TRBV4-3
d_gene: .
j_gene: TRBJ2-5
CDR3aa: CASSQGRQLYQETQYF
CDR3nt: TGCGCCAGCAGCCAAGGGAGACAGCTTTACCAAGAGACCCAGTACTTC

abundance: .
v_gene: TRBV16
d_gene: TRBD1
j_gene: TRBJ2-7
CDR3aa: CASSQGQSYEQYF
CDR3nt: TGTGCCAGCAGCCAGGGACAGAGCTACGAGCAGTACTTC

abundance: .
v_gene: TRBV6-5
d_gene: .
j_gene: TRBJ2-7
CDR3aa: CASSYSWGSGTYEQYF
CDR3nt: TGTGCCAGCAGTTACTCGTGGGGAAGCGGAACCTACGAGCAGTACTTC

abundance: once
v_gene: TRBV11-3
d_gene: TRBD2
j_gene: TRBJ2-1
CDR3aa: CASSSGRSNEQFF
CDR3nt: TGTGCCAGTTCTAGCGGGAGATCCAATGAGCAGTTCTTC

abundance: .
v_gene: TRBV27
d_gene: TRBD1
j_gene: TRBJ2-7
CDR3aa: CASSPTIYRGSYEQYF
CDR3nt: TGTGCCAGCAGTCCCACTATTTACAGGGGCTCCTACGAGCAGTACTTC

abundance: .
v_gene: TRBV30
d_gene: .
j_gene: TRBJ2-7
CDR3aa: CAWGRQTPYEQYF
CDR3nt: TGTGCCTGGGGCCGTCAGACTCCCTACGAGCAGTACTTC

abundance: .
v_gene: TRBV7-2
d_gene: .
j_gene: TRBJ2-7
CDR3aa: CASSLGEADSSYEQYF
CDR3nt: TGTGCCAGCAGCTTAGGAGAGGCCGACAGCTCCTACGAGCAGTACTTC

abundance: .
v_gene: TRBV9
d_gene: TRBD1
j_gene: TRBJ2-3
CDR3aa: CASSLDRGPDTQYF
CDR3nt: TGTGCCAGCAGCTTGGACAGGGGCCCAGATACGCAGTATTTT

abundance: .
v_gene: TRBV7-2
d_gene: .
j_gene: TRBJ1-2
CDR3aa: CASSFRYKGDYGYTF
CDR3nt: TGTGCCAGCAGCTTCCGGTACAAAGGGGACTATGGCTACACCTTC

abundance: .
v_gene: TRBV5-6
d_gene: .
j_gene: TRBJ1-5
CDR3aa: CASSFGVKYSNQPQHF
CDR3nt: TGTGCCAGCAGCTTCGGGGTAAAATATAGCAATCAGCCCCAGCATTTT

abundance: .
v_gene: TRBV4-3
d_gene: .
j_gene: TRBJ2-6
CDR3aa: CASSQYRDLSGANVLTF
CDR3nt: TGCGCCAGCAGCCAGTACAGGGACCTCTCTGGGGCCAACGTCCTGACTTTC

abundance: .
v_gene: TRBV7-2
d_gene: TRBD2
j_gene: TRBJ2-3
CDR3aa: CASSFRTSGREQYF
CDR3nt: TGTGCCAGCAGCTTCCGTACTAGCGGGAGGGAACAGTATTTT

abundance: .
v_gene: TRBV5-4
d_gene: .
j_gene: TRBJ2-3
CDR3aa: CASRFRPGAGPATQYF
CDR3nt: TGTGCCAGCAGATTCCGGCCAGGAGCAGGTCCGGCTACGCAGTATTTT